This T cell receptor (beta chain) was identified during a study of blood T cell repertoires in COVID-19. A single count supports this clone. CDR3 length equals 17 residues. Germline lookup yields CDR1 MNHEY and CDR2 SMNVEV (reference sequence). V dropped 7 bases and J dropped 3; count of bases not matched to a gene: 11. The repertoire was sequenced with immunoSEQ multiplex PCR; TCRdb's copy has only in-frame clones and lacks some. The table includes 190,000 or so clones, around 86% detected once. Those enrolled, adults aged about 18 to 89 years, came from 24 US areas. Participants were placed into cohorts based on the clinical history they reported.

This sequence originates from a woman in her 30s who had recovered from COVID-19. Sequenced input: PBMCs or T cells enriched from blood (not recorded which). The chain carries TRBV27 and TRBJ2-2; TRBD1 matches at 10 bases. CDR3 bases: TGTGCCAGCATTTCTTATGGGGACAGGGGCGACACCGGGGAGCTGTTTTTT. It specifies CASISYGDRGDTGELFF.